These T cell receptor beta chains were read from a single sample in a study of Ad26.COV2.S vaccination and SARS-CoV-2 variants. Data came from immunoSEQ multiplex PCR; TCRdb stores just in-frame clones and leaves some out. The sample consists of approximately 340,000 clones, about 85% of them appearing once. The input for sequencing was peripheral blood, taken in a trial of Ad26.COV2.S vaccine versus placebo. These receptors were taken from a person aged 18 to 59 who received the Ad26.COV2.S COVID-19 vaccine or a placebo. Each CDR3 is given with its conserved first and last residue. Fields, in order: CDR3 DNA, CDR3 protein, clone size, J gene, V gene, D gene, CDR3 length. The D gene is left open where the match is weak. A row's size may be missing; if present it is once, few, many or a size class.

CDR3 DNA: TGCAGCGTGACAAGCTCCTACGAGCAGTACTTC
CDR3 protein: CSVTSSYEQYF
clone size: NA
J gene: TRBJ2-7
V gene: TRBV29-1
D gene: NA
CDR3 length: 11

CDR3 DNA: TGTGCCAGCAGCCCCCTTAGTCTTGATGATGGCACTGAAGCTTTCTTT
CDR3 protein: CASSPLSLDDGTEAFF
clone size: NA
J gene: TRBJ1-1
V gene: TRBV7-8
D gene: NA
CDR3 length: 16

CDR3 DNA: TGTGCCATCAGTGAGTCGGCAGGGGGCGATGGCTACACCTTC
CDR3 protein: CAISESAGGDGYTF
clone size: once
J gene: TRBJ1-2
V gene: TRBV10-3
D gene: TRBD1
CDR3 length: 14

CDR3 DNA: TGTGCCAGCAGCTTGCGCCGCTACTACGAGCAGTACTTC
CDR3 protein: CASSLRRYYEQYF
clone size: NA
J gene: TRBJ2-7
V gene: TRBV5-6
D gene: NA
CDR3 length: 13

CDR3 DNA: TGTGCCAGCAGTGAAGAGAGACAGGGCTCTCAGCCCCAGCATTTT
CDR3 protein: CASSEERQGSQPQHF
clone size: NA
J gene: TRBJ1-5
V gene: TRBV6-1
D gene: TRBD1
CDR3 length: 15

CDR3 DNA: TGTGCCAGCTCACCAACAGGGCCCCCATCTAATGAAAAACTGTTTTTT
CDR3 protein: CASSPTGPPSNEKLFF
clone size: NA
J gene: TRBJ1-4
V gene: TRBV18
D gene: NA
CDR3 length: 16

CDR3 DNA: TGTGCCAGCTCACCCCTCCTGACAGGGAACACTGAAGCTTTCTTT
CDR3 protein: CASSPLLTGNTEAFF
clone size: NA
J gene: TRBJ1-1
V gene: TRBV18
D gene: NA
CDR3 length: 15

CDR3 DNA: TGTGCCAGTAGTATAGCCCCAGGGACCTACAATGAGCAGTTCTTC
CDR3 protein: CASSIAPGTYNEQFF
clone size: NA
J gene: TRBJ2-1
V gene: TRBV19
D gene: NA
CDR3 length: 15

CDR3 DNA: TGTGCCACCACCGGGACAGGGAACACAGATACGCAGTATTTT
CDR3 protein: CATTGTGNTDTQYF
clone size: NA
J gene: TRBJ2-3
V gene: TRBV24-1
D gene: TRBD1
CDR3 length: 14

CDR3 DNA: TGTGCCAGCAGTTCCTCGGTGGGGGCTAGAGGGGTTAATGAGCAGTTCTTC
CDR3 protein: CASSSSVGARGVNEQFF
clone size: NA
J gene: TRBJ2-1
V gene: TRBV5-4
D gene: NA
CDR3 length: 17

CDR3 DNA: TGTGCCAGCAGCTCGACTAGCGGGGGGGCCTGGGAGACCCAGTACTTC
CDR3 protein: CASSSTSGGAWETQYF
clone size: NA
J gene: TRBJ2-5
V gene: TRBV5-4
D gene: TRBD2
CDR3 length: 16

CDR3 DNA: TGTGCCAGCAGTTATTCCCCAGGAAACTATGGCTACACCTTC
CDR3 protein: CASSYSPGNYGYTF
clone size: once
J gene: TRBJ1-2
V gene: TRBV6-2/TRBV6-3
D gene: NA
CDR3 length: 14

CDR3 DNA: TGTGCCAGCAGGCCGACAGGGGGCTTGACAGATACGCAGTATTTT
CDR3 protein: CASRPTGGLTDTQYF
clone size: NA
J gene: TRBJ2-3
V gene: TRBV7-2
D gene: TRBD1
CDR3 length: 15

CDR3 DNA: TGTGCCAGCAGTTACGCGGGACTAGCGGGTTTCTTC
CDR3 protein: CASSYAGLAGFF
clone size: NA
J gene: TRBJ2-1
V gene: TRBV6-2/TRBV6-3
D gene: TRBD2
CDR3 length: 12

CDR3 DNA: TGCGCCAGCAGCCAAGCTCCCCAGGGATACAATGAGCAGTTCTTC
CDR3 protein: CASSQAPQGYNEQFF
clone size: once
J gene: TRBJ2-1
V gene: TRBV4-3
D gene: NA
CDR3 length: 15

CDR3 DNA: TGTGCCAGCAGCGTAGATATAGGAGGGCAGGGTCTAGTGAATGAGCAGTTCTTC
CDR3 protein: CASSVDIGGQGLVNEQFF
clone size: NA
J gene: TRBJ2-1
V gene: TRBV9
D gene: NA
CDR3 length: 18

CDR3 DNA: TGTGCCAGCTCATCCGACCGAGACTTGGCACCCCTCCACTTT
CDR3 protein: CASSSDRDLAPLHF
clone size: NA
J gene: TRBJ1-6
V gene: TRBV18
D gene: NA
CDR3 length: 14

CDR3 DNA: TGTGCCAGCAGTGGGCCAGGGGGCACTGAAGCTTTCTTT
CDR3 protein: CASSGPGGTEAFF
clone size: NA
J gene: TRBJ1-1
V gene: TRBV2
D gene: TRBD1
CDR3 length: 13

CDR3 DNA: TGCACCGGGGGGCAGGGGGCGGATAATGAGCAGTTCTTC
CDR3 protein: CTGGQGADNEQFF
clone size: NA
J gene: TRBJ2-1
V gene: TRBV29-1
D gene: NA
CDR3 length: 13

CDR3 DNA: TGTGCCAGCAGTGAGGGGGGCAGGAACACCGGGGAGCTGTTTTTT
CDR3 protein: CASSEGGRNTGELFF
clone size: few
J gene: TRBJ2-2
V gene: TRBV6-1
D gene: NA
CDR3 length: 15